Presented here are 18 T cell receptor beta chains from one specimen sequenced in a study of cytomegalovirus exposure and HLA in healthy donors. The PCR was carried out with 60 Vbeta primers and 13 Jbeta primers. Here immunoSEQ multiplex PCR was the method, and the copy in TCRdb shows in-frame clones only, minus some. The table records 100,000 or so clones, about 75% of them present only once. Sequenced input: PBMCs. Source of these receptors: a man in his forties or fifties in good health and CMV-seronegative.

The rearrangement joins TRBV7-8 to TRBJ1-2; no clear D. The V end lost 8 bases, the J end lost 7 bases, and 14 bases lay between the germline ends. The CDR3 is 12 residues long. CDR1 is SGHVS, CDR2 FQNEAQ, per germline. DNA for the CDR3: TGTGCCAGCGCCCTTCCAGCAGGTGGCTACACCTTC. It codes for CASALPAGGYTF.

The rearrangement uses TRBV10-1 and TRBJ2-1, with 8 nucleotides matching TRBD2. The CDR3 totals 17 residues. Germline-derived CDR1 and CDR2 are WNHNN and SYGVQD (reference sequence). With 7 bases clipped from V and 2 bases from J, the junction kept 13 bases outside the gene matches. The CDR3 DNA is TGCGCCAGCACACTAGACCCGAGCGGGGGCCCCTACAATGAGCAGTTCTTC. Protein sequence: CASTLDPSGGPYNEQFF.

The DNA of the CDR3 is TGTGCCAGCAGCTCTGGACTAGCGGGTAAAGAGACCCAGTACTTC. Translating gives CASSSGLAGKETQYF. This rearrangement joins TRBV11-3 to TRBJ2-5; 11 bases fit TRBD2. The CDR3 runs to 15 residues. The germline V gene encodes CDR1 SGHNT and CDR2 YENEEA. The J segment lost 3 bases and the V segment lost 4 bases, leaving 4 bases of the junction unmatched.

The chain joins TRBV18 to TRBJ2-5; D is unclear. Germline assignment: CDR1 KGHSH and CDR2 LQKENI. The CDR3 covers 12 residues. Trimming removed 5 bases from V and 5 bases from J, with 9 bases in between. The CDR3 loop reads CASSATLETQYF. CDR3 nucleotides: TGTGCCAGCTCAGCCACTTTGGAGACCCAGTACTTC. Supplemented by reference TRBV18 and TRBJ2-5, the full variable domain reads NAGVMQNPRHLVRRRGQEARLRCSPMKGHSHVYWYRQLPEEGLKFMVYLQKENIIDESGMPKERFSAEFPKEGPSILRIQQVVRGDSAAYFCASSATLETQYFGPGTRLLVL.

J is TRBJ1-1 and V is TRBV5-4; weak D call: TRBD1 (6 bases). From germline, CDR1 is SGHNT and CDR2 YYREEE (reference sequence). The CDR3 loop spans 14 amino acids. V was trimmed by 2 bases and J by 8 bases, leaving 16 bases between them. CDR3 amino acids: CASSFGQGQGEAFF. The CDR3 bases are TGTGCCAGCAGCTTTGGCCAGGGGCAGGGGGAAGCTTTCTTT.

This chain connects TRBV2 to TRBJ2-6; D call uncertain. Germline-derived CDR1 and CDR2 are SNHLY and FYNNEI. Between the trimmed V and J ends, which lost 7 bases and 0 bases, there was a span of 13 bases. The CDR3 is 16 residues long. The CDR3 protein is CASNSQIVSGANVLTF. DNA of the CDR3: TGTGCCAGCAACTCACAGATAGTCTCTGGGGCCAACGTCCTGACTTTC.

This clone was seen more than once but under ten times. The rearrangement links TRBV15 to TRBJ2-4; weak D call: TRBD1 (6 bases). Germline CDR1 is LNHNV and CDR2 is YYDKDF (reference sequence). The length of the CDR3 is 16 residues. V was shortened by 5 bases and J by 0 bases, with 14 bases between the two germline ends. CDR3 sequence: CATSSGELVAKNIQYF. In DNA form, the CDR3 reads TGTGCCACCAGCTCAGGGGAGCTCGTAGCCAAAAACATTCAGTACTTC.

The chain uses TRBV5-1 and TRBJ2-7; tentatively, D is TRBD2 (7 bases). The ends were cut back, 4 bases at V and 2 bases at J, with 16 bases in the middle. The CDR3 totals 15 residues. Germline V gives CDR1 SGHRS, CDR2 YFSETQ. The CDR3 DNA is TGCGCCAGCAGCGAATTCGGGGGGCTCGCCTACGAGCAGTACTTC. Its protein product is CASSEFGGLAYEQYF.

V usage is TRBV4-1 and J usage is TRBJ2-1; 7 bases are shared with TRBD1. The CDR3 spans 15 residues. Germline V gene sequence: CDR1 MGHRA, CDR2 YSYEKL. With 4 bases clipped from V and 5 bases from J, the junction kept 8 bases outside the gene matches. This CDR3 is CASSRTRDSNNEQFF. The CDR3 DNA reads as TGCGCCAGCAGCCGAACCCGGGACAGCAACAATGAGCAGTTCTTC.

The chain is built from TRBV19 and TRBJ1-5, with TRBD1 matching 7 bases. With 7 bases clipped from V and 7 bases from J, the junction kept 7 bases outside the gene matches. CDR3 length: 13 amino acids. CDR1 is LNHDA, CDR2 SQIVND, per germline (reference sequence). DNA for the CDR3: TGTGCCAGTACCTCGACAGGGACCCAGCCCCAGCATTTT. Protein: CASTSTGTQPQHF.

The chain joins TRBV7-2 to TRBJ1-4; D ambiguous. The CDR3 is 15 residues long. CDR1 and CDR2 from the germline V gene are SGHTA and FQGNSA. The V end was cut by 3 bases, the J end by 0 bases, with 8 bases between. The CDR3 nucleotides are TGTGCCAGCAGCTTGAGCCGGGCAACTAATGAAAAACTGTTTTTT. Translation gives CASSLSRATNEKLFF.

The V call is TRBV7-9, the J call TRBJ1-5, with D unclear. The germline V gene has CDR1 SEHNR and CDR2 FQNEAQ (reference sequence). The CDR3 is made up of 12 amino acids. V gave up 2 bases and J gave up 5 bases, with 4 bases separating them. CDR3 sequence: CASSLRDQPQHF. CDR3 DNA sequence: TGTGCCAGCAGCTTACGAGATCAGCCCCAGCATTTT.

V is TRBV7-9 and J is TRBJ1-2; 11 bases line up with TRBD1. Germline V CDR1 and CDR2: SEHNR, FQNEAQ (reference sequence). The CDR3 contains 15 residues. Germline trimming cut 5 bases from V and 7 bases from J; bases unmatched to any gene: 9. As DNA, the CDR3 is TGTGCCAGCAGCATTGGAGGACAGGGGGCAGTTGGCTACACCTTC. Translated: CASSIGGQGAVGYTF.

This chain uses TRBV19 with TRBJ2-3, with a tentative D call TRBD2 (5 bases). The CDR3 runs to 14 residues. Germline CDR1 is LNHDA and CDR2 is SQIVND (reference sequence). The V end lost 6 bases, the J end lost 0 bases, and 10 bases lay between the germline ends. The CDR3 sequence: CASSWERSTDTQYF. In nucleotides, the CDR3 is TGTGCCAGTAGCTGGGAGCGTAGCACAGATACGCAGTATTTT.

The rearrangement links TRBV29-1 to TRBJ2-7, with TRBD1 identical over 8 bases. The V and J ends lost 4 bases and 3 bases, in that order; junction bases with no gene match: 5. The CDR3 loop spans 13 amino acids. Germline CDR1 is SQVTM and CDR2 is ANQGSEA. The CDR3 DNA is TGCAGCGTTGTCGCCGGGACAGGCTACGAGCAGTACTTC. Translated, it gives CSVVAGTGYEQYF.

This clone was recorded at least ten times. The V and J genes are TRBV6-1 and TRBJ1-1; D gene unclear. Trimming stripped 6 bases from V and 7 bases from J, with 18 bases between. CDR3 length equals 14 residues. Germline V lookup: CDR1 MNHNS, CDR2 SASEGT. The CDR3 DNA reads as TGTGCCAGCAGGGACTACCTCGGGCGAGATGAAGCTTTCTTT. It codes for CASRDYLGRDEAFF.

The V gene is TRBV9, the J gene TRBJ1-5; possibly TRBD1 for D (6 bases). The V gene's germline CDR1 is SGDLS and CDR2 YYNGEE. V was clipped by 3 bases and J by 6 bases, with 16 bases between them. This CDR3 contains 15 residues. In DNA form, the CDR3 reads TGTGCCAGCAGCGCCCGTGGGGGAGGGGGTCAGCCCCAGCATTTT. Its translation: CASSARGGGGQPQHF. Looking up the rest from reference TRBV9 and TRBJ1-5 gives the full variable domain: DSGVTQTPKHLITATGQRVTLRCSPRSGDLSVYWYQQSLDQGLQFLIQYYNGEERAKGNILERFSAQQFPDLHSELNLSSLELGDSALYFCASSARGGGGQPQHFGDGTRLSIL.

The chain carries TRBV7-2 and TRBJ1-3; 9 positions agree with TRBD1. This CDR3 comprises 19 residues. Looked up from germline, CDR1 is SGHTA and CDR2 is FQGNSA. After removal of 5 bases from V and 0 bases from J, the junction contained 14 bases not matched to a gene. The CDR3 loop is CASSPAPSGTGTSGNTIYF. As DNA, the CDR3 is TGTGCCAGCAGCCCGGCACCATCCGGGACAGGGACCTCTGGAAACACCATATATTTT.